What follows describes a single T cell receptor (beta chain). This clone was seen once. The clone's antigen remains unknown. Nothing much larger sits one base from this clone, and base qualities are not available. The CDR3 regions of human TCRbeta chains were subjected to immunosequencing. The authors' analysis ran thus. Repertoire TCRs were matched against a reference library of SARS-CoV-2-specific TCRs generated with the MIRA antigen-specificity platform. Breadth was defined as the fraction of unique TCRs that were SARS-CoV-2-associated, and depth was defined as the fraction of total T cells that were SARS-CoV-2-associated. Using the MIRA data, each spike-specific TCR was mapped to the spike region that the TCR reacts to and placed in a CD4 or CD8 class. Log10-transformed breadth and depth values were compared by one-way ANOVA with Sidak's multiple comparisons tests. The source is immuneACCESS, and TCRdb retained only in-frame sequences with V and J called. Part of the clones is not carried over; for the studies checked, unresolved V genes explain less than half of this, and the remainder is unexplained. Clonal size and the V and J genes are those of that table, whereas D and trimming came from the DNA. The sample table lists more than 150,000 clones, 85% to 95% of them with a count of one. The ten top clones hold roughly 1.6% of the sample.

The CDR3 runs 16 amino acids, cysteine and phenylalanine included. Of all the DNA, just the CDR3 is kept, 48 bases in frame from base 1. The data were obtained in a study of T cell responses to AZD1222 COVID-19 vaccine (dated by TCRdb to the early 2020s). Regarding the research as a whole: A total of about 240 trial participants underwent TCR sequencing, of whom some 210 received two doses of AZD1222 and about 26 received two doses of the MenACWY control vaccine. Enrollment into the trials was organized by age into subgroups of 18-55, 56-69 and 70-plus years, and those subgroups contained around 150, 28 and 57 TCR-sequenced participants, respectively.

The paper as a whole reports these results and caveats: In the small 56-69-year group, the increase in depth fell short of significance, most likely because of low power. The whole spike protein was spanned by vaccine-associated CD4 TCRs, and dominant responses were seen in regions 160-218 and 743-854. Nearly half of unique spike-specific TCRs reportedly recognized epitopes outside regions mutated in the B.1.351 and B.1.1.7 variants. Because no day 14 peak-response samples were available, the repertoires could be characterized only after the peak T cell response. Only 5 to 7 AZD1222 recipients were SARS-CoV-2 seropositive at baseline, limiting conclusions about previously exposed vaccinees. Participants were mostly white British, with more females than males. The authors suggested clonal diversity may have been underestimated. A significant rise in spike-specific TCR breadth and depth was observed after two AZD1222 doses relative to day 0 and relative to MenACWY recipients.

The label giving this sample's time point can be read as: about 28 days (+/-7) after the second vaccine dose. Because spike-specific TCR depth and breadth did not differ between the two schedules, AZD1222 recipients who got a second dose at roughly 4 weeks were pooled with those who got a second dose at roughly 12 weeks. Samples from vaccinated people were obtained from the UK trials COV001 and COV002, which included a single-blind randomized controlled phase 2/3 trial of AZD1222 (ChAdOx1 nCoV-19) in healthy adults. For TCRbeta chain sequencing, PBMC samples were collected from trial participants at day 0 and at day 28 after the second dose.

Here the chain combines TRBV12-2 and TRBJ2-1; the table's D call, TRBD2, has no DNA check behind it. TRBV12-2 is a known pseudogene. The starting material was peripheral blood, obtained 28 days after the second AZD1222 dose. The clonotype comes from an adult who received the AZD1222 COVID-19 vaccine. The sequenced DNA is TGTGCAAGTCGCTTAGATCTAGCGGACTTAAACAATGAGCAGTTCTTC. Its coded protein is CASRLDLADLNNEQFF.